Listed here are 24 T cell receptor beta chains from one sample, sequenced in a study of T cell repertoires in cytomegalovirus infection (dated 2019 in TCRdb). These receptors are not linked to any known antigen. TCRdb records Illumina HiSeq 1500 as the sequencer. TCRdb reran the public reads through fastp at Q25 and MiXCR, keeping productive beta chains. Under each unique CDR3 protein, matching rows form one entry showing the most common genes and DNA. The sample table shows roughly 860,000 distinct CDR3 sequences, and around a third are seen once. The ten largest account for around an eighth of the sample. The treatment or condition label on this specimen signifies: in vitro stimulation with specific CMV peptide epitopes to enrich CMV-specific T cells. The sequencing used cultured CD8+ T cells from PBMCs, collected from culture after CMV antigen stimulation. Source of these receptors: a human donor in good health (CMV status not recorded). Some clones in this sample may be carry-over from other donors' samples.

The table lists this clonotype with a count of one. J is TRBJ1-5 and V is TRBV19, with D unresolved. Germline V gene lookup returns CDR1 LNHDA and CDR2 SQIVND (reference sequence). The CDR3 has 10 residues. V was pared by 2 bases and J by 10 bases, with 3 bases between. CDR3 loop: CASSIPPQHF. The DNA for the CDR3 is TGTGCCAGTAGTATACCCCCCCAGCATTTT.

V usage is TRBV5-1 and J usage is TRBJ1-2, with 7 bases lining up with TRBD1. The CDR3 extends over 15 amino acids. Germline CDR1 reads SGHRS; CDR2 reads YFSETQ. The V gene end was trimmed by 4 bases and the J gene end by 0 bases; junction bases not matched to a gene: 6. CDR3 coding DNA: TGCGCCAGCAGCGTTGGGACAGAAGCTAACTATGGCTACACCTTC. As protein: CASSVGTEANYGYTF.

The chain is built from TRBV2 and TRBJ2-1, with no clear D. V was clipped by 7 bases and J by 6 bases, with 10 bases between them. Germline CDR1 SNHLY, CDR2 FYNNEI. The length of the CDR3 is 12 residues. CDR3 residues: CASMSWGNEQFF. As DNA, the CDR3 is TGTGCCAGCATGTCTTGGGGCAATGAGCAGTTCTTC.

The chain carries TRBV29-1 and TRBJ1-2; 7 bases line up with TRBD1. CDR3 size: 12 residues. CDR1 is SQVTM and CDR2 is ANQGSEA in the germline V gene. Trimming took 7 bases from V and 4 from J; bases not matched to a gene: 6. CDR3 amino acids: CSANRDSYGYTF. The CDR3, as DNA: TGCAGCGCCAACCGGGACAGCTATGGCTACACCTTC.

The CDR3 reads CASSSRLGEQYF. The CDR3 DNA sequence: TGTGCCAGCAGCTCCCGCCTGGGCGAGCAGTACTTC. V usage is TRBV7-2 and J usage is TRBJ2-7; D not certain. The CDR3 spans 12 residues. V lost 4 bases and J 6 bases, leaving 10 bases between the germline ends. Germline assignment: CDR1 SGHTA and CDR2 FQGNSA.

The V and J genes are TRBV7-6 and TRBJ1-5; unclear D gene. CDR1 is SGHVS and CDR2 is FNYEAQ in the germline V gene. V lost 5 bases, J lost 4 bases, and 15 bases lay in between. The CDR3 covers 15 residues. The CDR3: CASSVPKGPNQPQHF. The CDR3 region has the DNA TGTGCCAGCAGCGTTCCTAAGGGTCCTAATCAGCCCCAGCATTTT.

Of note for this clonotype: The junction differs from germline at one of its ends, possibly a read error. This chain uses TRBV7-8 with TRBJ2-1, with 8 bases identical to TRBD2. CDR1 and CDR2 from the germline V gene are SGHVS and FQNEAQ. This CDR3 contains 17 residues. The chain's CDR3 is CASGLRDGRGRGNEQFF. For the CDR3, the DNA is TGTGCCAGCGGCTTGAGGGACGGGAGGGGCAGGGGAAATGAGCAGTTCTTC.

This clonotype showed up just a few times. V usage is TRBV23-1 and J usage is TRBJ2-7; D is perhaps TRBD2 (5 bases). TRBV23-1 is an ORF for which the function is uncertain. Trimming took 6 bases from V and 9 from J, leaving 9 bases between them. This CDR3 spans 10 amino acids. Written as DNA, the CDR3 is TGCGCCAGCAGCACCCGGGGGCAGTACGTC. Protein sequence: CASSTRGQYV.

The gene calls are TRBV11-2 and TRBJ2-2; 12 bases are a match to TRBD2. V shed 5 bases and J 4 bases; nucleotides not matched to a gene: 8. Germline assignment: CDR1 SGHAT and CDR2 FQNNGV. The length of the CDR3 is 17 residues. As DNA, the CDR3 is TGTGCCAGCAGCCTTTGGACTAGCGGGGACCCCACCGGGGAGCTGTTTTTT. It specifies CASSLWTSGDPTGELFF.

The rearrangement uses TRBV12-5 and TRBJ1-2; D is unresolved. The V and J ends lost 3 bases and 8 bases respectively, with 19 bases between them. Germline CDR1 reads LGHNT; CDR2 reads FRNRAP. This CDR3 is built from 15 residues. For the CDR3, the DNA is TGTGCTAGTGGTTTCCTACTATCAGCTACAGAGGGCTACACCTTC. The encoded protein is CASGFLLSATEGYTF.

V is TRBV18 and J is TRBJ2-2; 13 bases line up with TRBD2. The CDR3 has 16 residues. Germline V gene sequence: CDR1 KGHSH, CDR2 LQKENI. Unmatched junction bases numbered 2, after V lost 7 bases and J lost 0 bases. The CDR3 sequence is CASYGTSGANTGELFF. CDR3 coding DNA: TGTGCCAGCTATGGGACTAGCGGGGCGAACACCGGGGAGCTGTTTTTT.

J is TRBJ2-1 and V is TRBV4-3; D may be TRBD1 or TRBD2 (5 bases each). The CDR3 is 18 amino acids. V was shortened by 3 bases and J by 0 bases, with 18 bases between the two germline ends. In germline, CDR1 is LGHNA, CDR2 YSLEER. The CDR3 sequence: CASSQETGTPSSYNEQFF. CDR3 DNA sequence: TGCGCCAGCAGCCAGGAAACCGGGACGCCGAGCTCCTACAATGAGCAGTTCTTC.

This clonotype was counted ten times or more. The V call is TRBV6-5, the J call TRBJ1-1, with TRBD1 matching over 8 bases. Germline V gene data show CDR1 as MNHEY and CDR2 as SVGAGI. The V segment lost 4 bases and the J segment 5 bases; nucleotides outside the gene matches: 18. CDR3 size: 18 residues. The CDR3 loop reads CASSSVANFGQGRTEAFF. DNA for the CDR3: TGTGCCAGCAGTTCCGTCGCAAACTTTGGACAGGGAAGAACTGAAGCTTTCTTT.

This chain links TRBV4-1 with TRBJ1-1; no clear D gene. Germline values: CDR1 MGHRA, CDR2 YSYEKL. Trimming cost V 0 bases and J 4 bases, with 12 bases left between them. The CDR3 extends over 15 amino acids. CDR3 nucleotides: TGCGCCAGCAGCCAAGACCCGCAAGGGTTCACTGAAGCTTTCTTT. This encodes CASSQDPQGFTEAFF.

The gene calls are TRBV6-1 and TRBJ2-7, with D perhaps TRBD1 (5 bases). V was pared by 9 bases and J by 5 bases, with 11 bases between. Germline V gene lookup returns CDR1 MNHNS and CDR2 SASEGT. The CDR3 extends over 11 amino acids. CDR3 amino acids: CARGRPHEQYF. CDR3 in DNA: TGTGCCAGGGGGCGGCCACACGAGCAGTACTTC.

Many counts were recorded for this clonotype. The CDR3 nucleotides are TGTGCCAGCAGCTTCGATAGCTTCGGACCCTACGAGCAGTACGTC. Amino acids: CASSFDSFGPYEQYV. This chain connects TRBV7-2 to TRBJ2-7; D gene unclear. Trimming pared 3 bases from V and 2 bases from J, leaving 14 bases between. CDR3 length: 15 amino acids. Per germline, CDR1 SGHTA and CDR2 FQGNSA.

V and J are TRBV7-9 and TRBJ2-5; 9 nucleotides agree with TRBD2. Looked up from germline, CDR1 is SEHNR and CDR2 is FQNEAQ (reference sequence). Trimming cost V 6 bases and J 2 bases; bases outside gene matches: 7. This CDR3 is 15 amino acids long. The DNA for the CDR3 is TGTGCCAGCAGTTCCGCTACTAGCGGGCAAGAGACCCAGTACTTC. Translation gives CASSSATSGQETQYF.

This clonotype was found a few times. The CDR3 sequence is CASSFSAGGTEAFF. Written as DNA, the CDR3 is TGTGCCAGCAGTTTCTCGGCAGGGGGCACTGAAGCTTTCTTT. This sequence joins TRBV12-3 or TRBV12-4 and TRBJ1-1, with 7 bases identical to TRBD1. The CDR3 length is 14 residues. J gave up 4 bases and V 3 bases, and 5 bases lay outside the gene matches.

In DNA form, the CDR3 reads TGTGCCAGCAGTTCCCCCTTGAATGGCAGGGTTTATGGCTACACCTTC. It is translated as CASSSPLNGRVYGYTF. The V call is TRBV27, the J call TRBJ1-2; tentative D call: TRBD1 (5 bases). Germline CDR1 MNHEY, CDR2 SMNVEV (reference sequence). V was pared by 4 bases and J by 5 bases, with 20 bases between. This CDR3 spans 16 amino acids.

In regard to this clonotype: A clone one base away is much larger, so this may be a read error. This chain uses TRBV4-2 with TRBJ1-1; D unclear. With 5 bases removed from V and 7 bases from J, the gap between germline ends came to 5 bases. The CDR3 loop spans 10 amino acids. In germline, CDR1 is LGHNA, CDR2 YNFKEQ. In nucleotides, the CDR3 is TGTGCCAGCAGCGGCGATGAAGCTTTCTTT. Protein product: CASSGDEAFF.

This clonotype was counted many times. The rearrangement uses TRBV5-6 and TRBJ2-3; TRBD2 matches at 10 bases. This CDR3 comprises 16 residues. V shed 2 bases and J 2 bases; nucleotides not matched to a gene: 5. Germline V gene sequence: CDR1 SGHDT, CDR2 YYEEEE. CDR3 sequence reads: CASSLELAGITDTQYF. CDR3 bases: TGTGCCAGCAGCTTAGAACTAGCGGGGATCACAGATACGCAGTATTTT. Filled out from reference TRBV5-6 and TRBJ2-3, the complete variable domain reads DAGVTQSPTHLIKTRGQQVTLRCSPKSGHDTVSWYQQALGQGPQFIFQYYEEEERQRGNFPDRFSGHQFPNYSSELNVNALLLGDSALYLCASSLELAGITDTQYFGPGTRLTVL.

The V gene is TRBV5-6, the J gene TRBJ2-1; D gene uncertain. CDR1 and CDR2 (germline): SGHDT, YYEEEE. V was trimmed by 3 bases and J by 1 base, leaving 11 bases between them. The CDR3 sequence is 15 residues long. The CDR3 bases are TGTGCCAGCAGCTCCGGGTCCGAGTCCTACAATGAGCAGTTCTTC. It translates to CASSSGSESYNEQFF.

The gene calls are TRBV5-5 and TRBJ2-7; 8 bases are shared with TRBD1. V shed 5 bases and J 4 bases; nucleotides not matched to a gene: 8. Germline V gene sequence: CDR1 SGHKS, CDR2 YYEKEE (reference sequence). The CDR3 consists of 14 residues. DNA for the CDR3: TGTGCCAGCAGAGGACCGGGACAGGCTTACGAGCAGTACGTC. This sequence encodes CASRGPGQAYEQYV.

This clonotype was counted a few times. The chain has TRBV7-8 and TRBJ2-7; possible D gene TRBD2, 6 bases. The V and J ends lost 5 bases and 0 bases respectively, with 14 bases between them. Germline CDR1 reads SGHVS; CDR2 reads FQNEAQ. This CDR3 comprises 15 residues. In DNA, the CDR3 is TGTGCCAGCAGCAACCGGGACTCTGGCTCCTACGAGCAGTACGTC. This gives the protein CASSNRDSGSYEQYV.